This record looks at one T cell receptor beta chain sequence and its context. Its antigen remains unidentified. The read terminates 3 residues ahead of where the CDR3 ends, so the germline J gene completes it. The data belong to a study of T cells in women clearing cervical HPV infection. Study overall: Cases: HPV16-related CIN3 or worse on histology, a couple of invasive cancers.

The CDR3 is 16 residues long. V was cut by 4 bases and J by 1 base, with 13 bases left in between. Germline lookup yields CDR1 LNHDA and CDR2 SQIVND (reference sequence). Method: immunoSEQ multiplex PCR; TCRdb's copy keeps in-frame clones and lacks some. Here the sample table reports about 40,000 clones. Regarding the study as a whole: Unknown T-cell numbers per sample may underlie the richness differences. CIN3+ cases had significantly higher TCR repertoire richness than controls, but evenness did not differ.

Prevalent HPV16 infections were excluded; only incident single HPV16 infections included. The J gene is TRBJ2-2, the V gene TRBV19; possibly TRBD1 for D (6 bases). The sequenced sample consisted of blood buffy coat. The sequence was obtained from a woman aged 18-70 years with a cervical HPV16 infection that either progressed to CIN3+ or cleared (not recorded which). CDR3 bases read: TGTGCCAGTAGTAGCGGGTGGACAGAGAACACCGGGGAG. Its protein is CASSSGWTENTGE. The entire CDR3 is CASSSGWTENTGELFF. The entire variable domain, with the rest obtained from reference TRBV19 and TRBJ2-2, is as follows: DGGITQSPKYLFRKEGQNVTLSCEQNLNHDAMYWYRQDPGQGLRLIYYSQIVNDFQKGDIAEGYSVSREKKESFPLTVTSAQKNPTAFYLCASSSGWTENTGELFFGEGSRLTVL.